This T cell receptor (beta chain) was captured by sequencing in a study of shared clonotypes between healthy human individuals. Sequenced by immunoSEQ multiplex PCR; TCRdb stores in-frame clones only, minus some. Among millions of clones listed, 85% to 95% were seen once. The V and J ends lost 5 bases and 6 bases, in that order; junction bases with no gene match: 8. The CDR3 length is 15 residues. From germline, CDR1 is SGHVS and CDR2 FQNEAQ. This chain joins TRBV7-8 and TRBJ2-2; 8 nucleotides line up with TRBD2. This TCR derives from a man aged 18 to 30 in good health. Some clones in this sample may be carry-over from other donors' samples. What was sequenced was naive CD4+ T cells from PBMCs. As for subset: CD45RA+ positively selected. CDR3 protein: CASSPRGGAPGELFF. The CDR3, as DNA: TGTGCCAGCAGCCCCCGGGGGGGCGCCCCCGGGGAGCTGTTTTTT.